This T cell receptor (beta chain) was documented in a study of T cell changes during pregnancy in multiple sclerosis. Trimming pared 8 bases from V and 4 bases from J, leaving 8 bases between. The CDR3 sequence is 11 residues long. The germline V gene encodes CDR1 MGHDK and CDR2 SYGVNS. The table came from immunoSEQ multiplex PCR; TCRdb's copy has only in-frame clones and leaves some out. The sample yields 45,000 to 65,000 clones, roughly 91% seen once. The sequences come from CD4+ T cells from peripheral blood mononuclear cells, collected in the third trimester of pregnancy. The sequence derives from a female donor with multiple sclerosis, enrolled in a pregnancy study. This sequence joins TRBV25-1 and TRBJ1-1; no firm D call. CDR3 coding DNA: TGTGCCAGCGCCGCGGCCACTGAAGCTTTCTTT. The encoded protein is CASAAATEAFF.